The 8 T cell receptor beta chains listed next were all sequenced from one sample in a study of beta chain features in type 1 diabetes. The sequenced template was cDNA made from the entire isolated RNA. Only in-frame clones appear in the TCRdb table, and some are missing; sequencing was by immunoSEQ multiplex PCR. The top ten hold 2% to 2.5% of the sample, which has more than 150,000 clones, 11% seen once. The sample taken for sequencing was central memory CD4+ T cells from blood. These receptors all stem from a man between 18 and 35 years old in good health.

The chain uses TRBV18 and TRBJ2-2; a possible D gene is TRBD1 (6 bases). V was clipped by 4 bases and J by 1 base, with 16 bases between them. The CDR3 has 17 residues. Germline-derived CDR1 and CDR2 are KGHSH and LQKENI. The CDR3 DNA follows: TGTGCCAGCTCACGGAATCCAACAGGGAGGAACACCGGGGAGCTGTTTTTT. This sequence encodes CASSRNPTGRNTGELFF. The variable domain in full, with the rest retrieved from reference TRBV18 and TRBJ2-2, is NAGVMQNPRHLVRRRGQEARLRCSPMKGHSHVYWYRQLPEEGLKFMVYLQKENIIDESGMPKERFSAEFPKEGPSILRIQQVVRGDSAAYFCASSRNPTGRNTGELFFGEGSRLTVL.

V usage is TRBV4-1 and J usage is TRBJ1-4; weak D call: TRBD1 (5 bases). Germline loops: CDR1 MGHRA, CDR2 YSYEKL. V gave up 1 base and J gave up 7 bases, with 13 bases separating them. The CDR3 length is 15 residues. In DNA form, the CDR3 reads TGCGCCAGCAGCCAAGGAAGGGGCCCGGGTGAAAAACTGTTTTTT. Its translation is CASSQGRGPGEKLFF.

This clone was counted only a few times. The chain recombines TRBV9 with TRBJ1-1; a possible D gene is TRBD1 (5 bases). CDR1 and CDR2 (germline): SGDLS, YYNGEE. This CDR3 has 14 amino acids. The V end was cut by 3 bases, the J end by 5 bases, with 14 bases between. Here the CDR3 reads CASSANLGDTEAFF. CDR3 DNA: TGTGCCAGCAGCGCGAACCTGGGGGATACTGAAGCTTTCTTT.

This clone was observed at least ten times. The rearrangement links TRBV27 to TRBJ1-2; tentatively, D is TRBD1 (5 bases). Germline CDR1 MNHEY, CDR2 SMNVEV (reference sequence). Trimming left V 6 bases short and J 1 base short, with 9 bases between. The CDR3 runs to 13 residues. The CDR3 reads CASRRGLNYGYTF. The DNA for the CDR3 is TGTGCCAGCAGAAGGGGCCTTAACTATGGCTACACCTTC.

The sample holds a few counts of this clone. The J gene is TRBJ2-7, the V gene TRBV6-6, with TRBD2 as a possible D gene (5 bases). CDR3 size: 14 residues. V was cut by 6 bases and J by 6 bases, with 18 bases left in between. Germline V gives CDR1 MNHNY, CDR2 SVGAGI (reference sequence). The CDR3 spells CASSPVAGRGEQYF. The CDR3 DNA is TGTGCCAGCAGCCCCGTTGCGGGTCGAGGCGAGCAGTACTTC.

The chain combines TRBV7-9 with TRBJ2-7, with D perhaps matching TRBD1 (5 bases). The germline V gene encodes CDR1 SEHNR and CDR2 FQNEAQ (reference sequence). The CDR3 extends over 14 amino acids. Trimming left V 1 base short and J 1 base short, with 8 bases between. The CDR3 DNA reads TGTGCCAGCAGCTTAGTGGCAGGGTCCTACGAGCAGTACTTC. Encoded protein: CASSLVAGSYEQYF.

This clone was counted at least ten times. In DNA, the CDR3 is TGTGCCAGCAGCCCGCCAGGGCAGGCGGTCCCCCACGAGCAGTACTTC. This sequence encodes CASSPPGQAVPHEQYF. J is TRBJ2-7 and V is TRBV9; D might be TRBD1 (5 bases). Germline V gives CDR1 SGDLS, CDR2 YYNGEE. The V end lost 4 bases, the J end lost 5 bases, and 22 bases lay between the germline ends. This CDR3 is built from 16 residues.

This clone has only a few counts. This chain links TRBV15 with TRBJ2-7, with 10 positions matching TRBD2. Germline loops: CDR1 LNHNV, CDR2 YYDKDF (reference sequence). The CDR3 consists of 15 residues. Losses at the gene ends were 9 bases for V and 2 bases for J; bases not matched to a gene: 10. The CDR3 DNA sequence: TGTGCCACTGGGACCCGACTAGCGGGCGCCTACGAGCAGTACTTC. It codes for CATGTRLAGAYEQYF.